The clone carrying this T cell receptor (beta chain) was recorded at least ten times. Its antigen is currently unknown. Patients aged 18 to 65 had newly diagnosed hyperthyroidism that had lasted under 2 months. This sample was included in a study of T cells in Graves' hyperthyroidism and ophthalmopathy. Study in general: Peripheral blood was obtained at initial diagnosis, preceding any treatment. Study findings and constraints: Among clonotypes expanded in thyroid above 0.001, most were also found in blood.

What was amplified from RNA transcripts were TCR beta CDR3 regions. Researchers ran a first-round RT-PCR on the TCR CDR3 using the HTBI primer set. TCRdb independently ran MiXCR on the multiplex PCR reads; one entry per CDR3 protein. The table lists roughly 700,000 distinct CDR3 sequences, around 40% of them singletons. This CDR3 region has 15 residues. Trimming removed 4 bases at V and 3 bases at J, with 13 bases between. In germline, CDR1 is WSHSY, CDR2 SAAADI. The receptor comes from a woman in her 40s with Graves' hyperthyroidism. The rearrangement links TRBV10-2 to TRBJ1-5, with a possible D match to TRBD1 (6 bases). Material for sequencing was blood. This CDR3 reads CASSVGGQDNQPQHF. CDR3 nucleotide sequence: TGCGCCAGCAGTGTAGGGGGGCAGGACAATCAGCCCCAGCATTTT.